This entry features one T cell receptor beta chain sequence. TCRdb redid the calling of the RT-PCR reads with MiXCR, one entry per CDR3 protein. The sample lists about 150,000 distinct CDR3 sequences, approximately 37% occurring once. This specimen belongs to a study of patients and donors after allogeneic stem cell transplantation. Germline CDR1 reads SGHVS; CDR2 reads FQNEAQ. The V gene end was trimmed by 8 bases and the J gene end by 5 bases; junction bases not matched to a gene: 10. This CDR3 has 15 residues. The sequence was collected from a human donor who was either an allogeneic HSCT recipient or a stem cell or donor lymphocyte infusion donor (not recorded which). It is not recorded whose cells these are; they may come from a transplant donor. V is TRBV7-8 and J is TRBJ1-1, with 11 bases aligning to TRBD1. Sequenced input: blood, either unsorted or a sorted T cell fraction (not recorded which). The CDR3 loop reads CASGPTGTGGTEAFF. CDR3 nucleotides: TGTGCCAGCGGCCCTACCGGGACAGGGGGGACTGAAGCTTTCTTT.